The clone carrying this T cell receptor (beta chain) was recorded many times. The antigen remains unidentified. This record comes from a study of early T cells in non-severe SARS-CoV-2 infection. Study at large: The authors sequenced bulk RNA from unsorted whole blood, leaving chains unpaired. General study points: Missing private and CD4 specificities, VDJdb matching favored anti-spike CD8 responses.

The CDR3 extends over 14 amino acids. Germline CDR1 SNHLY, CDR2 FYNNEI. V shed 4 bases and J 11 bases; nucleotides not matched to a gene: 10. The TCR library protocol was used to attach unique molecular identifiers. These identifiers were attached to individual cDNA molecules. TCRdb recomputed calls from the 5' RACE reads with MiXCR, one row per CDR3 protein. The sample contains about 59,000 distinct CDR3 sequences, about 13% of which appear only once. Material: whole blood, obtained at baseline. The V gene is TRBV2, the J gene TRBJ1-1; TRBD1 matches 10 bases. This sequence originates from an adult who was a healthcare worker with PCR-confirmed SARS-CoV-2 infection or an uninfected control (not recorded which). The CDR3 loop reads CASSGTGGILRAFF. Written as DNA, the CDR3 is TGTGCCAGCAGTGGGACAGGGGGGATCCTTCGGGCTTTCTTT. The full variable domain, its missing parts supplied by reference TRBV2 and TRBJ1-1, is EPEVTQTPSHQVTQMGQEVILRCVPISNHLYFYWYRQILGQKVEFLVSFYNNEISEKSEIFDDQFSVERPDGSNFTLKIRSTKLEDSAMYFCASSGTGGILRAFFGQGTRLTVV.